These 7 T cell receptor beta chains were all obtained from the same sample, sequenced in a study of blood T cell repertoires in COVID-19. Produced via immunoSEQ multiplex PCR; TCRdb's table is partial and in-frame only. Of 81,000 or so clones listed, roughly four fifths were seen once; the top ten hold about an eighth. Input material: peripheral blood. The receptors were gathered from a human donor in a cohort sampled during active COVID-19.

This clone was seen many times. The gene calls are TRBV4-1 and TRBJ1-6, with 7 bases lining up with TRBD1. CDR1 is MGHRA, CDR2 YSYEKL, per germline. The CDR3 runs 16 residues. J was trimmed by 1 base and V by 4 bases; bases with no gene match: 4. The CDR3 region is CASSPGTESYNSPLHF. Written as DNA, the CDR3 is TGCGCCAGCAGCCCGGGGACAGAGTCCTATAATTCACCCCTCCACTTT.

The gene calls are TRBV6-2 or TRBV6-3 and TRBJ2-5, with 7 bases that match TRBD2. There are 15 residues in the CDR3. Germline CDR1 is MNHEY and CDR2 is SVGEGT. V gave up 5 bases and J gave up 4 bases; unmatched junction bases: 10. This CDR3 reads CASSREGLPPETQYF. The CDR3 nucleotides are TGTGCCAGCAGTAGGGAGGGCCTTCCCCCAGAGACCCAGTACTTC.

The V gene is TRBV7-9, the J gene TRBJ1-1; D gene unclear. Deletions cut 1 base from V and 4 bases from J, with 7 bases between. The germline V gene encodes CDR1 SEHNR and CDR2 FQNEAQ (reference sequence). The CDR3 is 13 residues long. CDR3 protein: CASSLGVGTEAFF. The CDR3, as DNA: TGTGCCAGCAGCTTAGGAGTTGGCACTGAAGCTTTCTTT.

The chain carries TRBV11-2 and TRBJ1-1; possible D gene TRBD1, 6 bases. Germline-derived CDR1 and CDR2 are SGHAT and FQNNGV. Trimming took off 3 bases at V and 0 bases at J, with 8 bases between the two ends. There are 14 residues in the CDR3. CDR3 region: CASSLPGVNTEAFF. The CDR3 DNA follows: TGTGCCAGCAGCTTGCCAGGGGTGAACACTGAAGCTTTCTTT.

The chain employs TRBV11-2 and TRBJ2-1; 7 nucleotides align to TRBD1. The J segment lost 0 bases and the V segment lost 4 bases, leaving 6 bases of the junction unmatched. Germline lookup yields CDR1 SGHAT and CDR2 FQNNGV. The CDR3 has 16 residues. CDR3 sequence: CASSSKQGSSYNEQFF. The CDR3 bases are TGTGCCAGCAGCTCTAAACAGGGGAGCTCCTACAATGAGCAGTTCTTC.

The rearrangement uses TRBV4-3 and TRBJ2-7; perhaps TRBD1 as D (5 bases). Per the germline V gene, CDR1 is LGHNA and CDR2 is YSLEER. Deletions cut 0 bases from V and 5 bases from J, with 8 bases between. The CDR3 totals 13 residues. The CDR3 DNA is TGCGCCAGCAGCCAAGAACCAGGGAACGAGCAGTACTTC. This sequence encodes CASSQEPGNEQYF.

The V call is TRBV3-1 (or the pseudogene TRBV3-2), the J call TRBJ1-4; the match to TRBD1 covers 9 bases. V was clipped by 4 bases and J by 4 bases; unmatched bases: 4. This CDR3 contains 15 residues. Germline V gene lookup returns CDR1 LGHDT and CDR2 YNNKEL (reference sequence). In DNA, the CDR3 is TGTGCCAGCAGCCCACCGACAGGGGGTAATGAAAAACTGTTTTTT. Translated, it gives CASSPPTGGNEKLFF.